Sequencing of this TCR beta chain was carried out in a study of OX40 agonist ivuxolimab in advanced cancers. Study context: Ivuxolimab, which is an agonistic anti-OX40 (CD134) antibody, was administered to the patients. From roughly 20 to 79 years was the age range, with a mean of approximately 58 years, and approximately 80% were male.

The CDR3 consists of 15 residues. V shed 5 bases and J shed 2 bases, with 14 bases lying between them. Per the germline V gene, CDR1 is MNHEY and CDR2 is SMNVEV (reference sequence). TCRdb keeps only in-frame clones here, not all; method: immunoSEQ multiplex PCR. Here the sample spans over 55,000 clones, more than 75% being singletons. The material was CD4+ or CD8+ T cells sorted from blood, obtained in a trial of the OX40 agonist ivuxolimab. The sequence came from an adult with an advanced solid tumor such as melanoma, head and neck, liver or kidney cancer. This chain connects TRBV27 to TRBJ2-3; the D is unclear. CDR3 loop: CASSRSLSPTDTQYF. The CDR3 DNA reads as TGTGCCAGCAGTCGGTCCCTTAGCCCCACAGATACGCAGTATTTT.